The TCR beta chain described here comes from a study of identical twins. The study, taken as a whole, reports: Invariant populations such as MAIT and iNKT cells could partly muddle zero-insertion analyses. Out-of-frame alpha sequences that twins shared showed excess low generation probability.

Unique molecular identifiers were present on the cDNA, and a universal primer site came from template switching. TCRdb passed the 5' RACE reads through MiXCR, listing each CDR3 protein once. Found here are 650,000 to 800,000 distinct CDR3 sequences, roughly 8% of them singletons; the top ten hold approximately 0.94%. A word on this clonotype: Its antigen is currently unknown.

These data are also associated with another study on yellow fever vaccine responses in identical twins. That report notes: Twins showed a vaccine T cell response that reportedly seemed partly convergent, partly personalized.

The receptor's source is a woman between 18 and 29 years old in good health. The sequencing sample was made of PBMCs.

The CDR3 here is CASRTRDRGPNSPLHF. The CDR3 DNA is TGTGCCAGCAGAACCCGGGACAGGGGCCCTAATTCACCCCTCCACTTT. The V call is TRBV14, the J call TRBJ1-6; TRBD1 aligns across 10 bases. The V segment lost 6 bases and the J segment 6 bases; nucleotides outside the gene matches: 8. The germline gives CDR1 SGHDN, CDR2 FVKESK. The length of the CDR3 is 16 residues.